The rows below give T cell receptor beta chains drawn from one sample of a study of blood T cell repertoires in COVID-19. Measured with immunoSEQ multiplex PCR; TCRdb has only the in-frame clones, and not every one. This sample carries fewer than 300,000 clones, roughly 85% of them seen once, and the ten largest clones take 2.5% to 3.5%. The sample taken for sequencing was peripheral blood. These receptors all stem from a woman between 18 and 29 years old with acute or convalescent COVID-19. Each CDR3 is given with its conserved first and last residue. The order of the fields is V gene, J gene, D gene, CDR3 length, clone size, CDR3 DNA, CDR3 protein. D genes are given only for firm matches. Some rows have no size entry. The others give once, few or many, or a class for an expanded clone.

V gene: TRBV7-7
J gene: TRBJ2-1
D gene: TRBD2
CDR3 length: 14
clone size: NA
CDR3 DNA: TGTGCTAGCAGCTTAGGCGGGAGGGAAAATGAGCAGTTCTTC
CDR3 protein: CASSLGGRENEQFF

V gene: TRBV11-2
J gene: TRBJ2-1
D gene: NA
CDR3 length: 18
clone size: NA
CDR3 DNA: TGTGCCAGCAGCTTAGATCCGTCGGCGGAGATCTCCTACAATGAGCAGTTCTTC
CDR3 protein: CASSLDPSAEISYNEQFF

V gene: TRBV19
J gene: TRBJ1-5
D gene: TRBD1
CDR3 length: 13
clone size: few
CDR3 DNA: TGTGCCAGTAGGGACAGGGGTAATCAGCCCCAGCATTTT
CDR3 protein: CASRDRGNQPQHF

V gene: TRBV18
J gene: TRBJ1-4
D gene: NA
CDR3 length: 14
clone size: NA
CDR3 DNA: TGTGCCAGCTCACCCCGAGGAAGTAACGAAAAACTGTTTTTT
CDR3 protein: CASSPRGSNEKLFF

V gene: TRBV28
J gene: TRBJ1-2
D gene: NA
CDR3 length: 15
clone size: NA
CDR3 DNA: TGTGCCAGCAGTTTAGTGGGTCGGGGTCGGAATGGCTACACCTTC
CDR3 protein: CASSLVGRGRNGYTF

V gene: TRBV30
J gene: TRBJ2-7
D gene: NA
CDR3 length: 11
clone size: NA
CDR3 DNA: TGTGCCTGGAATGACAGTGGCGAGCAGTACTTC
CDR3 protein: CAWNDSGEQYF

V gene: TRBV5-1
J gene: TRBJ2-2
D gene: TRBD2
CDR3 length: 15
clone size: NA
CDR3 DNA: TGCGCCAGCAGCCCTGGGACTATCGGTACCGGGGAGCTGTTTTTT
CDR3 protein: CASSPGTIGTGELFF

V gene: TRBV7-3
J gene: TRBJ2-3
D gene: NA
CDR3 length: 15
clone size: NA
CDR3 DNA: TGTGCCAGCAGCCCAGCCTCGGCGGGCACAGATACGCAGTATTTT
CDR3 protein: CASSPASAGTDTQYF

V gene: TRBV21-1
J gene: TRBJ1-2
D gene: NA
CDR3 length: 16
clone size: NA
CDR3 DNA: TGTGCCAGCAGCCCATGGACAGGGACCCTAAACTATGGCTACACCTTC
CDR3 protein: CASSPWTGTLNYGYTF

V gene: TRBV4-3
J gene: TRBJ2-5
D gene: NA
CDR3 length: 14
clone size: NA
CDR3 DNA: TGCGCCAGCAGCCAAGATCGGGTTGGGGAGACCCAGTACTTC
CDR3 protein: CASSQDRVGETQYF

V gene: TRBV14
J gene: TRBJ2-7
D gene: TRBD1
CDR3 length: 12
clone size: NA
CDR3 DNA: TGTGCCAGCAGCGGACAGGGCATAGAGCAGTACTTC
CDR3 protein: CASSGQGIEQYF

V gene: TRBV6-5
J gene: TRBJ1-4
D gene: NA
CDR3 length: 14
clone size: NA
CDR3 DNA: TGTGCCAGCCGGACCGCGGGGAAGGGTGAAAAACTGTTTTTT
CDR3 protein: CASRTAGKGEKLFF

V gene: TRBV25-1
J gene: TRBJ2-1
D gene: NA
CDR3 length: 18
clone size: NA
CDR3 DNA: TGTGCCAGCAGTGAGGAATCCAGCGGGTGGAGCTCCTACAATGAGCAGTTCTTC
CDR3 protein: CASSEESSGWSSYNEQFF

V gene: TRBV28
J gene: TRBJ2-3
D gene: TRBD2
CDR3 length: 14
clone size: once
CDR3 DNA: TGTGCCAGCAGTGATAGCGGGAGTGTAGGTACGCAGTATTTT
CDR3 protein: CASSDSGSVGTQYF

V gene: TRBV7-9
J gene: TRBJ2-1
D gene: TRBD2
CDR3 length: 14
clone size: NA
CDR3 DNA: TGTGCCAGCAGCCTTAGCGGGAGGGCCCGGGAGCAGTTCTTC
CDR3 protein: CASSLSGRAREQFF

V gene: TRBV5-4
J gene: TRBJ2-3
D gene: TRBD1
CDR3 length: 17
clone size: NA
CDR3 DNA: TGTGCCAGCAGCTTGGTCCGCGGGACAGGCCCCACAGATACGCAGTATTTT
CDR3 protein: CASSLVRGTGPTDTQYF

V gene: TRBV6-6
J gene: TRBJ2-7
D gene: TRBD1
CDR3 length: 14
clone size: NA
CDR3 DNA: TGTGCCAGCAGTAACGACAGGGTTGTCCACGAGCAGTACTTC
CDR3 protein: CASSNDRVVHEQYF

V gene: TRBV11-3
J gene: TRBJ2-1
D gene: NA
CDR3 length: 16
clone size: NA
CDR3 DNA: TGTGCCAGTCCCCTACTCCCGGGGTCGTTCTACAATGAGCAGTTCTTC
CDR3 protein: CASPLLPGSFYNEQFF

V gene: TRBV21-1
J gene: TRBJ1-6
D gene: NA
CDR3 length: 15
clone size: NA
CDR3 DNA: TGTGCCAGCAGCAAAGAGGAGGGAGGCAGTTCACCCCTCCACTTT
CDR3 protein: CASSKEEGGSSPLHF

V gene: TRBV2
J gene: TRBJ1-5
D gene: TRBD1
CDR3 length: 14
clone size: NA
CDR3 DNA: TGTGCCAGCAGTTCGGGACAGGGCCATCAGCCCCAGCATTTT
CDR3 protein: CASSSGQGHQPQHF

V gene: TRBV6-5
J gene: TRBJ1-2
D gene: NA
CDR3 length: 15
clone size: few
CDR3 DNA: TGTGCCAGCAGTTACTCGAGTACGACAACCTATGGCTACACCTTC
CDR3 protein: CASSYSSTTTYGYTF

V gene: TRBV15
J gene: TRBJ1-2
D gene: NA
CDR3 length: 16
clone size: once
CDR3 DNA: TGTGCCACCAGCAGAGATGTAAGAGCCGTCGGCTATGGCTACACCTTC
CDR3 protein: CATSRDVRAVGYGYTF

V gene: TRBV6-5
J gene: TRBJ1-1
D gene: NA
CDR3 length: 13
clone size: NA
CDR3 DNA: TGTGCCAGCAGTTCAGACTGGAACACTGAAGCTTTCTTT
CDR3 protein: CASSSDWNTEAFF

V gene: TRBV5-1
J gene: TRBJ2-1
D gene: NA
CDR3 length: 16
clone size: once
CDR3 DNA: TGCGCCAGCAGCTTCCTAGGACACAAAAACTACAATGAGCAGTTCTTC
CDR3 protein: CASSFLGHKNYNEQFF

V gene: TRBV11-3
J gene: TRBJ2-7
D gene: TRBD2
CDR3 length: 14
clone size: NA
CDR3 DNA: TGTGCCAGCAGCTTAGGGGAGGGATCCTACGAGCAGTACTTC
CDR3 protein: CASSLGEGSYEQYF

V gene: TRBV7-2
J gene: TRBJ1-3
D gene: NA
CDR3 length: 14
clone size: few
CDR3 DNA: TGTGCCAGCAGCTTGACAGGCTCTGGAAACACCATATATTTT
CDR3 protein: CASSLTGSGNTIYF

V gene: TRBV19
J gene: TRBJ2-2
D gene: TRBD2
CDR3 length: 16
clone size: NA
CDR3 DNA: TGTGCCAGTAGTACTTTGTTAAGAGCGGGGGGCGGGGAGCTGTTTTTT
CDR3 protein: CASSTLLRAGGGELFF

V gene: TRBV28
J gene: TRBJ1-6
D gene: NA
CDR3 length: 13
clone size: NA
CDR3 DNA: TGTGCCACCTGGGGCGGTCGGAATTCACCCCTCCACTTT
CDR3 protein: CATWGGRNSPLHF

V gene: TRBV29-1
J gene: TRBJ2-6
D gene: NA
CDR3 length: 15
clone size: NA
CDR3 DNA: TGCAGCGTTTCAAGACGGAGCTCTGGGGCCAACGTCCTGACTTTC
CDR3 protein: CSVSRRSSGANVLTF

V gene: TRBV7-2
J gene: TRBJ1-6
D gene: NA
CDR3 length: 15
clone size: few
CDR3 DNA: TGTGCCAGCAGCCCCCATACAGGGTGGAATTCACCCCTCCACTTT
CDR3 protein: CASSPHTGWNSPLHF

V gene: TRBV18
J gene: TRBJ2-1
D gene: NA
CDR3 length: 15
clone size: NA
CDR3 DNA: TGTGCCAGCTCACCGGCCGACAGCTCCTACAATGAGCAGTTCTTC
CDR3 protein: CASSPADSSYNEQFF

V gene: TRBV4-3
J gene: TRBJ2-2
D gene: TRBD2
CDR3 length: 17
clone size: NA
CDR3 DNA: TGCGCCAGCAGCCAAGTAGGGCCTAGCGGGTACACCGGGGAGCTGTTTTTT
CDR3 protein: CASSQVGPSGYTGELFF

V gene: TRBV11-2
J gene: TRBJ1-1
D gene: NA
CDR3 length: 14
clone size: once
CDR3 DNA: TGTGCCAGCAGCGCCGGACATTCGAACACTGAAGCTTTCTTT
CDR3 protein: CASSAGHSNTEAFF

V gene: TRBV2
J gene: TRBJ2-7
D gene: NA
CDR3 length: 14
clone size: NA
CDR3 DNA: TGTGCCAGCACCACGGAGGCAACCTCCTACGAGCAGTACTTC
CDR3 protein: CASTTEATSYEQYF